This TCR beta chain was observed in a study of T-cell reconstitution after alpha-beta-depleted transplantation in children. The TCRbeta library was prepared with unique molecular identifiers. TCRdb processed the PCR reads anew with MiXCR; each CDR3 protein has one entry. The repertoire holds hundreds of thousands of distinct CDR3 sequences, with about 16% as singletons. This TCR derives from a human donor who donated a stem cell graft to a child with acute lymphoblastic leukemia. The sequenced sample was PBMCs from the stem cell graft donor, obtained from the stem cell graft.

The CDR3 loop reads CAILRSIAEETQYF. In DNA form, the CDR3 reads TGTGCCATCCTCCGAAGTATAGCGGAAGAGACCCAGTACTTC. J is TRBJ2-5 and V is TRBV12-3 or TRBV12-4; TRBD2 is a possible D gene (6 bases). With 10 bases removed from V and 3 bases from J, the gap between germline ends came to 18 bases. CDR3 length: 14 amino acids.